The source of this TCR beta chain is a study of regulatory T cells in long-lasting Graves disease. Time point indicated: newly diagnosed GD, antithyroid drugs for less than 3 months. PBMC-extracted RNA yielded the TCR library. This clonotype was picked up many times. CDR3 length equals 13 residues. Trimming pared 6 bases from V and 7 bases from J, leaving 15 bases between. The germline CDR1 and CDR2 sequences are MNHEY and SMNVEV (reference sequence). TCR beta libraries were built with iRepertoire HTBI primers and Arm-PCR of CDR3 regions. In TCRdb, the multiplex PCR reads were re-called with MiXCR into one record per CDR3 protein. The data hold hundreds of thousands of distinct CDR3 sequences, with approximately 15% observed a single time. The data also belong to a second study, concerning T cells in Graves' hyperthyroidism and ophthalmopathy. As reported in that work: Researchers ran a first-round RT-PCR on the TCR CDR3 using the HTBI primer set.

This clonotype was obtained from a woman under 40 with Graves disease. The chain couples TRBV27 to TRBJ2-5; possible D gene TRBD1, 6 bases. This specimen was peripheral blood mononuclear cells (PBMCs), taken at new diagnosis, from a patient treated with antithyroid drugs. In DNA form, the CDR3 reads TGTGCCAGCAGCTCAGGAACAGGGCGGACCCAGTACTTC. Translating it yields CASSSGTGRTQYF.